This is a list of T cell receptor beta chains from one sample in a study of post-analysis software for immune sequencing data. TCRdb ran MiXCR on the PCR reads and lists one entry per CDR3 protein. The data show hundreds of thousands of distinct CDR3 sequences, around 37% seen once. Sequences were obtained from blood. The source of these receptors is a girl aged 5-17 years with multiple sclerosis. Both conserved end residues are trimmed from each CDR3.

v_call	j_call	cdr3_aa
TRBV2	TRBJ2-5	ASRNTGTEQETQY
TRBV5-1	TRBJ1-2	ASSGTGNGHT
TRBV25-1	TRBJ1-5	ASSEGQGQRPQH
TRBV7-7	TRBJ2-2	ASSLARGPNTGELF
TRBV29-1	TRBJ2-1	SVGAEHYNEQF
TRBV10-3	TRBJ2-7	AIRPTGAGEQY
TRBV29-1	TRBJ1-1	SVVTPGTANTEAF
TRBV7-9	TRBJ2-1	AISSHNGQGAGENEQF
TRBV5-1	TRBJ2-7	ASSPERSGAYEQY
TRBV20-1	TRBJ2-7	SATRDAREYEQY
TRBV28	TRBJ1-5	ASSSDREQPQH
TRBV29-1	TRBJ2-3	SVEGGGPFGTQY
TRBV20-1	TRBJ2-3	SARGLAADTQY
TRBV12-3/TRBV12-4	TRBJ2-5	AGSELLAGGQETQY
TRBV20-1	TRBJ2-3	SASRTVGVTDTQY
TRBV30	TRBJ2-6	AWSYRQVHSGANVLT
TRBV5-1	TRBJ2-1	ASSLPGVNFDEQF
TRBV20-1	TRBJ2-5	SAYLGGAQETQY
TRBV7-2	TRBJ2-7	ASSLAGGNYEQY
TRBV28	TRBJ2-3	ASSLRADRGDTQY
TRBV12-3/TRBV12-4	TRBJ1-6	ASSLRDQGSPLH
TRBV6-6	TRBJ2-2	ASRTDRLTGELF
TRBV3-1	TRBJ2-5	ASSPTGEFGETQY
TRBV4-1	TRBJ2-3	ASSQAGPPTDTQY
TRBV27	TRBJ1-6	ASSLYGGNNSPLH
TRBV20-1	TRBJ2-3	SAPPAGSTDTQY
TRBV7-2	TRBJ2-7	ASSLALGAYEQY
TRBV7-2	TRBJ2-1	ASSFAGSSYNEQF
TRBV5-4	TRBJ1-2	ASSPPWAGNGYT
TRBV6-6	TRBJ2-3	ASLRTDTQY